The 5 T cell receptor beta chains given below trace back to one sample, sequenced in a study of brain T cells in children with intractable seizures. Time point here: blood from clinic visit 5 months post-surgery; TSC patient then seizure free. Method: immunoSEQ multiplex PCR; TCRdb's copy keeps in-frame clones and lacks some. The sample records approximately 330,000 clones, 85% to 95% being singletons. The sequencing used peripheral blood, collected less than 6 months after surgery. The receptors come from a boy under three years old with tuberous sclerosis and intractable seizures.

The chain is built from TRBV12-5 and TRBJ2-1; the match to TRBD1 covers 8 bases. From germline, CDR1 is LGHNT and CDR2 FRNRAP. Trimming at V came to 5 bases and at J to 5 bases, leaving 8 bases not matched to a gene. The CDR3 spans 15 residues. The CDR3 nucleotides are TGTGCTAGTGGTGCAGCAGGGGGCTCTAACAATGAGCAGTTCTTC. Translation: CASGAAGGSNNEQFF.

This clone was detected only once. The chain uses TRBV5-1 and TRBJ2-5, with D perhaps TRBD1 (5 bases). The CDR3 sequence is 12 residues long. Germline V gives CDR1 SGHRS, CDR2 YFSETQ. V was trimmed by 4 bases and J by 2 bases, leaving 6 bases between them. CDR3 in DNA: TGCGCCAGCAGCGGACAACAAGAGACCCAGTACTTC. Translation: CASSGQQETQYF.

The gene calls are TRBV9 and TRBJ1-2; 7 positions agree with TRBD1. The CDR3 totals 16 residues. Looked up from germline, CDR1 is SGDLS and CDR2 is YYNGEE. The V gene end was trimmed by 3 bases and the J gene end by 4 bases; junction bases not matched to a gene: 12. The DNA for the CDR3 is TGTGCCAGCAGCGCACAGGACAGGTCTTCCGTCTATGGCTACACCTTC. It encodes CASSAQDRSSVYGYTF.

This chain uses TRBV27 with TRBJ2-5; perhaps TRBD1 as D (6 bases). This CDR3 has 14 amino acids. The germline CDR1 and CDR2 sequences are MNHEY and SMNVEV (reference sequence). Trimming took 5 bases from V and 2 from J, leaving 12 bases between them. Written as DNA, the CDR3 is TGTGCCAGCAGTCAGACAGGTCTACAAGAGACCCAGTACTTC. This encodes CASSQTGLQETQYF.

The rearrangement joins TRBV5-3 to TRBJ2-2; tentatively, D is TRBD2 (5 bases). TRBV5-3 is noted as an ORF with a role that remains uncertain. V gave up 3 bases and J gave up 1 base, with 28 bases separating them. The CDR3 has 21 amino acids. CDR3 coding DNA: TGTGCCAGAAGCTGGGGTACAGAGGGTGGCCTCGGCCCCAAGAACACCGGGGAGCTGTTTTTT. Translated: CARSWGTEGGLGPKNTGELFF.